A single sample is the source of the 15 T cell receptor beta chains below, sequenced in a study of T cell responses to AZD1222 COVID-19 vaccine. Some clones are missing from TCRdb's copy, which holds only in-frame ones; the method was immunoSEQ multiplex PCR. The table records 150,000 or so clones, roughly nine tenths of them present only once. The sample was peripheral blood, taken on day 0 of MenACWY control vaccination. Receptors were obtained from an adult in good health.

The chain carries TRBV7-2 and TRBJ2-7; 14 bases match TRBD2. Germline CDR1 is SGHTA and CDR2 is FQGNSA. The CDR3 consists of 19 residues. V gave up 4 bases and J gave up 0 bases; unmatched junction bases: 11. CDR3 sequence: CASSSTPGLAGGSSYEQYF. In DNA form, the CDR3 reads TGTGCCAGCAGCTCCACACCCGGACTAGCGGGAGGCTCCTCCTACGAGCAGTACTTC.

This clone was found once. The CDR3 loop is CASKKGLAGTQETQYF. CDR3 DNA sequence: TGTGCCAGCAAAAAAGGACTAGCGGGGACACAAGAGACCCAGTACTTC. The rearrangement links TRBV2 to TRBJ2-5, with 12 bases fitting TRBD2. The V gene end was trimmed by 7 bases and the J gene end by 2 bases; junction bases not matched to a gene: 8. The CDR3 has 16 residues. Germline values: CDR1 SNHLY, CDR2 FYNNEI.

J is TRBJ2-3 and V is TRBV10-3, with 8 bases matching TRBD1. Germline V gene lookup returns CDR1 ENHRY and CDR2 SYGVKD. With 8 bases clipped from V and 0 bases from J, the junction kept 19 bases outside the gene matches. This CDR3 is built from 19 residues. CDR3 nucleotides: TGTGCCATCGGGCATTCCGGGACAGGCATCTCCTCTAGCACAGATACGCAGTATTTT. Translation: CAIGHSGTGISSSTDTQYF.

The chain carries TRBV7-8 and TRBJ1-1; D perhaps matches TRBD1 (5 bases). V was cut by 1 base and J by 1 base, with 7 bases left in between. The length of the CDR3 is 14 residues. Germline CDR1 is SGHVS and CDR2 is FQNEAQ. CDR3 coding DNA: TGTGCCAGCAGCTTAGTAACAGGGAACACTGAAGCTTTCTTT. This sequence encodes CASSLVTGNTEAFF.

This clone came up a few times. The chain has TRBV30 and TRBJ1-1, with 9 bases matching TRBD1. In germline, CDR1 is GTSNPN, CDR2 SVGIG (reference sequence). After removal of 0 bases from V and 5 bases from J, the junction contained 7 bases not matched to a gene. The CDR3 sequence is 15 residues long. CDR3 sequence: CAWSVRDRVGTEAFF. CDR3 bases: TGTGCCTGGAGTGTCCGGGACAGGGTAGGTACTGAAGCTTTCTTT. Looking up the rest from reference TRBV30 and TRBJ1-1 gives the full variable domain: SQTIHQWPATLVQPVGSPLSLECTVEGTSNPNLYWYRQAAGRGLQLLFYSVGIGQISSEVPQNLSASRPQDRQFILSSKKLLLSDSGFYLCAWSVRDRVGTEAFFGQGTRLTVV.

The rearrangement joins TRBV7-9 to TRBJ1-5; D perhaps matches TRBD1 (6 bases). The ends were cut back, 4 bases at V and 2 bases at J, with 15 bases in the middle. CDR3 length equals 16 residues. Germline CDR1 reads SEHNR; CDR2 reads FQNEAQ (reference sequence). CDR3 DNA sequence: TGTGCCAGCAGCTCAGCGGGGGGCTATGGCAATCAGCCCCAGCATTTT. This translates into CASSSAGGYGNQPQHF.

The chain combines TRBV11-2 with TRBJ1-4; a possible D gene is TRBD1 (6 bases). The CDR3 runs to 16 residues. V was shortened by 5 bases and J by 5 bases, with 18 bases between the two germline ends. From germline, CDR1 is SGHAT and CDR2 FQNNGV. CDR3 sequence: CASSPRGSRHNEKLFF. The CDR3 coding sequence is TGTGCCAGCAGCCCTAGGGGGAGCAGGCACAATGAAAAACTGTTTTTT. Filled out from reference TRBV11-2 and TRBJ1-4, the complete variable domain reads EAGVAQSPRYKIIEKRQSVAFWCNPISGHATLYWYQQILGQGPKLLIQFQNNGVVDDSQLPKDRFSAERLKGVDSTLKIQPAKLEDSAVYLCASSPRGSRHNEKLFFGSGTQLSVL.

The chain uses TRBV4-1 and TRBJ2-3, with 8 nucleotides matching TRBD2. The trim removed 4 bases at V and 5 bases at J, leaving 5 bases unmatched. The CDR3 has 14 amino acids. CDR1 is MGHRA, CDR2 YSYEKL, per germline. Written as DNA, the CDR3 is TGCGCCAGCAGCCGGGTAGCGGGGTTAGATACGCAGTATTTT. It yields the protein CASSRVAGLDTQYF.

This clone is a singleton in its sample. The chain couples TRBV5-1 to TRBJ2-7; 8 bases match TRBD2. The J segment lost 0 bases and the V segment lost 6 bases, leaving 8 bases of the junction unmatched. The CDR3 length is 15 residues. CDR1 is SGHRS and CDR2 is YFSETQ in the germline V gene. CDR3 coding DNA: TGCGCCAGCAACCCCCTAGCGGGTGGCTCCTACGAGCAGTACTTC. Translating it yields CASNPLAGGSYEQYF.

V usage is TRBV5-6 and J usage is TRBJ2-3; 8 bases map to TRBD2. The CDR3 loop spans 15 amino acids. The V segment lost 4 bases and the J segment 2 bases; nucleotides outside the gene matches: 6. The germline V gene has CDR1 SGHDT and CDR2 YYEEEE. The CDR3 spells CASSVLADPTDTQYF. The CDR3, as DNA: TGTGCCAGCAGCGTACTAGCGGACCCCACAGATACGCAGTATTTT.

The rearrangement joins TRBV3-1 (or the pseudogene TRBV3-2) to TRBJ1-6; D is uncertain. V shed 0 bases and J shed 2 bases, with 5 bases lying between them. CDR1 is LGHDT, CDR2 YNNKEL, per germline (reference sequence). This CDR3 is built from 15 residues. CDR3 in amino acids: CASSQEGTYNSPLHF. CDR3 sequence (DNA): TGTGCCAGCAGCCAAGAGGGAACCTATAATTCACCCCTCCACTTT.

The CDR3, as DNA: TGTGCCAGCAGTTACTCGATCCCCACTAGCGGGTTAGCCTACAATGAGCAGTTCTTC. The encoded protein is CASSYSIPTSGLAYNEQFF. The V and J genes are TRBV6-2 or TRBV6-3 and TRBJ2-1; 9 bases fit TRBD2. Germline trimming cut 0 bases from V and 2 bases from J; bases unmatched to any gene: 11. In germline, CDR1 is MNHEY, CDR2 SVGEGT. This CDR3 is built from 19 residues.

This clone has only one observation. The gene calls are TRBV5-4 and TRBJ1-2; 12 bases align to TRBD1. Germline V CDR1 and CDR2: SGHNT, YYREEE (reference sequence). The V gene end was trimmed by 1 base and the J gene end by 5 bases; junction bases not matched to a gene: 6. The CDR3 length is 16 residues. CDR3 DNA sequence: TGTGCCAGCAGCTTGTCCGGGACAGGGGGCGAGTATGGCTACACCTTC. The encoded protein is CASSLSGTGGEYGYTF.

The CDR3 region is CASSLGGGGSPLHF. The DNA for the CDR3 is TGTGCCAGCAGCTTAGGAGGGGGGGGTTCACCCCTCCACTTT. The rearrangement links TRBV7-2 to TRBJ1-6, with D tentatively TRBD1 (6 bases). The CDR3 contains 14 residues. The germline V gene encodes CDR1 SGHTA and CDR2 FQGNSA. Trimming took 1 base from V and 9 from J, leaving 10 bases between them.

The table lists this clone with a count of one. The V call is TRBV11-2, the J call TRBJ1-2, with 7 bases fitting TRBD1. This CDR3 is 15 amino acids long. CDR1 and CDR2 (germline): SGHAT, FQNNGV. With 7 bases clipped from V and 4 bases from J, the junction kept 12 bases outside the gene matches. CDR3 in DNA: TGTGCCAGCATACCTTTGAGGGGGCGCGGCTATGGCTACACCTTC. This codes for CASIPLRGRGYGYTF.